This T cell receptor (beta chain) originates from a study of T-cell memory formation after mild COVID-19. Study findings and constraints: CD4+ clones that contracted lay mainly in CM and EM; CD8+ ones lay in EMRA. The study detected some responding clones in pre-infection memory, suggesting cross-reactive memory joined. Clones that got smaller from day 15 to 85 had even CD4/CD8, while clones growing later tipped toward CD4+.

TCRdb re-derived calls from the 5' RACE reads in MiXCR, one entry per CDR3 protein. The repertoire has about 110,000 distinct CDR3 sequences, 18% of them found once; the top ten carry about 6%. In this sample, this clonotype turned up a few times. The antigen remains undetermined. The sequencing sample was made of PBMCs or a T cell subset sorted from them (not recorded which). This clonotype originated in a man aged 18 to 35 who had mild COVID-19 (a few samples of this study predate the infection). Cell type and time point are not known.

The CDR3 DNA sequence: TGCGCCAGCAGCTTGTCGCTAGCGGGGTTCAACACCGGGGAGCTGTTTTTT. Translating it yields CASSLSLAGFNTGELFF. V gene TRBV5-1 combines with J gene TRBJ2-2; 9 nucleotides agree with TRBD2. The CDR3 loop spans 17 amino acids. V lost 1 base to trimming and J lost 2 bases; unmatched junction nucleotides: 6. Per germline, CDR1 SGHRS and CDR2 YFSETQ.